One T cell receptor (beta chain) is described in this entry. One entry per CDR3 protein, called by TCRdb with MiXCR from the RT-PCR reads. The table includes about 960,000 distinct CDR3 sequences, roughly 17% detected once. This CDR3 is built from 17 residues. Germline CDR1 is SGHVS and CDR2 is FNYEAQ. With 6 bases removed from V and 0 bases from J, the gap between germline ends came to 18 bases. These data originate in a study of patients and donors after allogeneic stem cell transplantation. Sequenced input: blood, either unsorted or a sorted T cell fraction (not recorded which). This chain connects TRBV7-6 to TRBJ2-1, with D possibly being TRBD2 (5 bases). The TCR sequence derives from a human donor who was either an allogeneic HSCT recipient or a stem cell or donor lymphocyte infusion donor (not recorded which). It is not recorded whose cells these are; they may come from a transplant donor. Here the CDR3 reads CASSLRAAVSSYNEQFF. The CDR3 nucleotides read TGTGCCAGCAGTTTACGAGCGGCAGTAAGCTCCTACAATGAGCAGTTCTTC.